Listed below are T cell receptor beta chains from one sample, sequenced in a study of CD8+CD57+ T cells in acquired aplastic anemia. A single record per CDR3 protein comes from TCRdb applying MiXCR to the reads. The data hold 150,000 or so distinct CDR3 sequences, with over 50% observed a single time. The sample was sorted CD4+, CD8+, or CD8+CD57+ T cells (not recorded which) from PBMCs. All receptors derive from a human donor with aplastic anemia. CDR3s include the opening cysteine and the closing phenylalanine or tryptophan. The D gene is left open where the match is weak. Clone size appears in some rows only: once, few, many, or a class for an expanded clone.

d_gene,abundance,j_gene,v_gene,CDR3nt,CDR3aa
TRBD1,NA,TRBJ2-1,TRBV19,TGTGCCAGTAGTATAGGAGGAGGACAGGGGGGGAATGAGCAGTTCTTC,CASSIGGGQGGNEQFF
NA,many,TRBJ1-4,TRBV7-9,TGTGCCAGCAGCCTCCGGGACAATCACCGCCGGGGGAACGAAAAACTGTTTTTT,CASSLRDNHRRGNEKLFF
TRBD1,NA,TRBJ2-1,TRBV7-3,TGTGCCAGCAGCTTATCGGGACAGGGGGCTAATGAGCAGTTCTTC,CASSLSGQGANEQFF
NA,NA,TRBJ1-1,TRBV29-1,TGCAGCGGAAGAGACAGCCTGAACACTGAAGCTTTCTTT,CSGRDSLNTEAFF
NA,many,TRBJ1-4,TRBV2,TGTGCCAGCAGGGGAAGAGTCGACACTAATGAAAAACTGTTTTTT,CASRGRVDTNEKLFF
NA,NA,TRBJ1-3,TRBV5-1,TGCGCCAGCAGCGAACAGGGTCTATCTGGAAACACCATATATTTT,CASSEQGLSGNTIYF
TRBD1,NA,TRBJ2-3,TRBV6-1,TGTGCCAGCGGACAGGGGATCACAGATACGCAGTATTTT,CASGQGITDTQYF
NA,NA,TRBJ2-3,TRBV4-2,TGTGCCAGCAGCCAAGTGGCAGTCACAGATACGCAGTATTTT,CASSQVAVTDTQYF
NA,many,TRBJ1-5,TRBV6-1,TGTGCCAGCAGCCGAGAGGAGTGGGTACGCAGCAATCAGCCCCAGCATTTT,CASSREEWVRSNQPQHF
TRBD1,NA,TRBJ2-7,TRBV19,TGTGCCAGTAGTATTTCCGGGACAGAGAGCTCCTACGAGCAGTACTTC,CASSISGTESSYEQYF
NA,once,TRBJ1-6,TRBV19,TGTGTCAGTACCGAACAGGGTCTGGATAATTCACCCCACCACTTT,CVSTEQGLDNSPHHF
TRBD2,NA,TRBJ2-7,TRBV10-3,TGTGCCATCAGTGCCCCAGGACGGGGGGCCTACGAGCAGTACTTC,CAISAPGRGAYEQYF
TRBD1,NA,TRBJ2-2,TRBV2,TGTGCCAGCTCAGGGGCACAGGGGCCTCTGCGGGAGCTGTTTTTT,CASSGAQGPLRELFF
NA,NA,TRBJ1-1,TRBV29-1,TGCAGCGTTGAGGTAGGGGCCGTCAATTCCTTT,CSVEVGAVNSF
NA,NA,TRBJ2-7,TRBV29-1,TGCAGCGTTGAAGAACGGGGCGACGAGCAGTACTTC,CSVEERGDEQYF
NA,few,TRBJ1-1,TRBV19,TGTGCCAGTAGTCCCCGAACAGAGCTGAACACTGAAGCTTTCTTT,CASSPRTELNTEAFF
NA,many,TRBJ2-7,TRBV7-2,TGTGCCAGCAGCTTAGGGGTGACAGGTCGAGACGAGCAGTACTTC,CASSLGVTGRDEQYF
TRBD1,NA,TRBJ2-5,TRBV2,TGTGCCAGCAGCCCTTTGACAGGGGCGATGGAGACCCAGTACTTC,CASSPLTGAMETQYF
TRBD1,NA,TRBJ1-5,TRBV7-9,TGTGCCAGCAGCTCGAGGACAGGACAGCCCCAGCATTTT,CASSSRTGQPQHF
NA,NA,TRBJ2-7,TRBV7-9,TGTGCCAGCAGCTCCGGGACCATTTACGAGCAGTACTTC,CASSSGTIYEQYF
TRBD1,many,TRBJ2-7,TRBV6-2/TRBV6-3,TGTGCCAGCAGTTACTCGGTGGACAGGGTGAGTGACGAGCAGTACTTC,CASSYSVDRVSDEQYF
NA,few,TRBJ2-2,TRBV7-9,TGTGCCAGCAGTGGAGCGGGCACCGGGGAGCTGTTTTTT,CASSGAGTGELFF
NA,NA,TRBJ2-5,TRBV7-7,TGTGCTAGCAGCTTAGCGGTTACAGGACAAGAGACCCAGTACTTC,CASSLAVTGQETQYF
NA,NA,TRBJ1-1,TRBV10-2,TGCGCCAGCAGGTTCTTAGGGATGAACACTGAAGCTTTCTTT,CASRFLGMNTEAFF
TRBD2,NA,TRBJ2-7,TRBV11-1,TGTGCCAGCAGCCTTGCCGGGACGGGGGGAGACGACGAGCAGTACTTC,CASSLAGTGGDDEQYF
TRBD2,NA,TRBJ2-3,TRBV10-3,TGTGCCATCGGGACTAGCGGGAGCCCAGATACGCAGTATTTT,CAIGTSGSPDTQYF
NA,NA,TRBJ2-5,TRBV20-1,TGCAGTGCTAGTTACGGCTCCGAAGGAGAGACCCAGTACTTC,CSASYGSEGETQYF
NA,many,TRBJ1-1,TRBV2,TGTGCCAGCAGTGAAGATTTTCGGACACAGTACCCTGAAGCTTTCTTT,CASSEDFRTQYPEAFF
NA,NA,TRBJ1-5,TRBV19,TGTGCCAGTAGTATAGATCGGGGCAGCCACCGCGGTCAGCCCCAGCATTTT,CASSIDRGSHRGQPQHF
NA,many,TRBJ2-5,TRBV7-2,TGTGCCAGCAGCTTAGTGGCACCGGGACTTTGGGAAGAGACCCAGTACTTC,CASSLVAPGLWEETQYF
NA,NA,TRBJ2-2,TRBV19,TGTGCCAGTAGCCGACAGGTTACCGGGGAGCTGTTTTTT,CASSRQVTGELFF
TRBD1,NA,TRBJ1-2,TRBV10-2,TGCGCCAGCAGTGACCCTTTGGACAGGATCGATGGCTACACCTTC,CASSDPLDRIDGYTF
TRBD2,many,TRBJ2-1,TRBV15,TGTGCCACCAGCAGAGATACGGGGGGGTCCCATGAGCAGTTCTTC,CATSRDTGGSHEQFF
TRBD1,many,TRBJ2-7,TRBV4-1,TGCGCCAGCAGCCAAAGCCAGGGGGCGAACGACGAGCAGTACTTC,CASSQSQGANDEQYF
TRBD2,NA,TRBJ2-7,TRBV9,TGTGCCAGCAGCGTAGAGCCTCATTCGGGGGGTACCTACGAGCAGTACTTC,CASSVEPHSGGTYEQYF
TRBD1,NA,TRBJ1-4,TRBV19,TGTGCCAGTAGTTTCGGGACAGAGAATGAAAAACTGTTTTTT,CASSFGTENEKLFF
NA,few,TRBJ2-2,TRBV19,TGTGCCAGTAACACCGGGACGAACACCGGGGAGCTGTTTTTT,CASNTGTNTGELFF
NA,NA,TRBJ2-1,TRBV20-1,TGCAGTGCTCATAACAGCACCTACAATGAGCAGTTCTTC,CSAHNSTYNEQFF
NA,many,TRBJ1-5,TRBV7-2,TGTGCCAGCAGCCTTCACTTATTTTCTCAGCCCCAGCATTTT,CASSLHLFSQPQHF
TRBD2,NA,TRBJ2-1,TRBV15,TGTGCCACCAGCAGAGTGGGACTAGCGGGAGGGCCGGAGCAGTTCTTC,CATSRVGLAGGPEQFF
NA,NA,TRBJ2-7,TRBV7-9,TGTGCCGGCAGCCCTAGCCAGGGCTACGAGCAGTACTTC,CAGSPSQGYEQYF
TRBD1,NA,TRBJ1-2,TRBV29-1,TGCAGCGTCACAGGGGGCGACTATGGCTACACCTTC,CSVTGGDYGYTF
NA,many,TRBJ1-3,TRBV12-3/TRBV12-4,TGTGCCAGCAGCAGCGGAAACACCATATATTTT,CASSSGNTIYF
NA,NA,TRBJ2-3,TRBV5-1,TGCGCCAGCAGCTTGGATGGCACAGATACGCAGTATTTT,CASSLDGTDTQYF
NA,NA,TRBJ1-1,TRBV2,TGTGCCAGCAGTTCAGGGGTCACTGAAGCTTTCTTT,CASSSGVTEAFF
TRBD2,NA,TRBJ2-1,TRBV11-1,TGTGCCAGCAGCTTAGCACTAGCGGAAGGGGATGAGCAGTTCTTC,CASSLALAEGDEQFF
NA,many,TRBJ1-1,TRBV6-1,TGTGCCAGCAGTGACAGGGTAACGGGCACTGAAGCTTTCTTT,CASSDRVTGTEAFF
NA,NA,TRBJ1-2,TRBV12-3/TRBV12-4,TGTGCCAGCAGTGCGTCCCGGCAGGGCGGCTACACCTTC,CASSASRQGGYTF
NA,few,TRBJ1-1,TRBV19,TGTGCCAGTAGTATTAGGGGTCCGAACACTGAAGCTTTCTTT,CASSIRGPNTEAFF
TRBD1,many,TRBJ2-5,TRBV20-1,TGCAGTGCCTACGACCGGGACAGGGTGGGAGAGACCCAGTACTTC,CSAYDRDRVGETQYF
NA,NA,TRBJ1-1,TRBV19,TGTGCCAGTAGTATAGGCAGCCATAACACTGAAGCTTTCTTT,CASSIGSHNTEAFF
TRBD1,NA,TRBJ2-1,TRBV10-2,TGCGCCAGCAGTGACCCGACAGGGATTAGGGACAGGAATGAGCAGTTCTTC,CASSDPTGIRDRNEQFF
TRBD2,many,TRBJ2-7,TRBV6-5,TGTGCCAGCAGTTACGGCGGGGGGCCCTACGAGCAGTACTTC,CASSYGGGPYEQYF
TRBD2,once,TRBJ2-3,TRBV11-3,TGTGCCAGCAGCGCGCGGGGGGATGATACGCAGTATTTT,CASSARGDDTQYF
NA,NA,TRBJ2-1,TRBV29-1,TGTGCCTGGAGCCAGGGACGGAACAATGAGCAGTTCTTC,CAWSQGRNNEQFF